This is a list of T cell receptor beta chains from one sample in a study of shared clonotypes between healthy human individuals. Clones were read by immunoSEQ multiplex PCR, and TCRdb kept only the in-frame ones, dropping some. The table has approximately 460,000 clones, roughly 80% seen once. Sequencing was done on a sample of PBMCs. These receptors were taken from a woman aged 40 to 50 in good health. Some clones in this sample may be carry-over from other donors' samples. The CDR3 runs from the conserved cysteine through the conserved F or W.

TRBJ1-5 | TRBV7-8 | CASSRDRIGNQPQHF
TRBJ2-3 | TRBV7-2 | CASSPTRGTSGRAWDTQYF
TRBJ2-3 | TRBV10-2 | CASAPTGSTDTQYF
TRBJ2-5 | TRBV5-6 | CASSLEGQGVETQYF
TRBJ1-2 | TRBV6-6 | CASLRGGQNYGYTF
TRBJ2-1 | TRBV9 | CASSVVPGLYNEQFF
TRBJ1-1 | TRBV15 | CATSRGPGTPNTEAFF
TRBJ1-3 | TRBV28 | CASTGGGLLKTGSTIYF
TRBJ1-1 | TRBV5-6 | CASSPDSENTEAFF
TRBJ2-5 | TRBV28 | CASSTPTGGTHGQYF
TRBJ1-2 | TRBV29-1 | CSVEEWTRTGYTF
TRBJ1-5 | TRBV12-5 | CASGLGGEGQPQHF
TRBJ2-7 | TRBV2 | CASSDSAGTYEQYF
TRBJ2-1 | TRBV2 | CASSDPAPNEQFF
TRBJ2-7 | TRBV19 | CASRGGVRYEQYF
TRBJ2-2 | TRBV19 | CASRTGQANTGELFF
TRBJ2-1 | TRBV6-5 | CASSYLNRGYNEQFF
TRBJ2-1 | TRBV4-3 | CASSQEPPRGSQNEQFF
TRBJ2-2 | TRBV4-3 | CASSQDPRADTGELFF
TRBJ2-7 | TRBV7-9 | CASSPTRWTEQYF
TRBJ2-5 | TRBV10-3 | CAISKRGAEETQYF
TRBJ2-5 | TRBV15 | CATSLTSGRGGETQYF
TRBJ2-7 | TRBV7-9 | CASSPGNSPTRQYF
TRBJ2-7 | TRBV28 | CASSTPGVYEQYF
TRBJ2-1 | TRBV15 | CATSRNRASGKVYEQFF
TRBJ2-3 | TRBV18 | CASSPRAGGVTDTQYF
TRBJ1-1 | TRBV28 | CASSGTLKKGLTEAFF
TRBJ2-5 | TRBV6-5 | CASSSSFSGSTKTQYF
TRBJ1-1 | TRBV29-1 | CSATGGGALNTEAFF
TRBJ1-5 | TRBV27 | CASSSGTGGGQPQHF
TRBJ1-1 | TRBV7-3 | CASSRGQGDTEAFF
TRBJ1-2 | TRBV28 | CASSSPGQGAGGYTF
TRBJ2-2 | TRBV2 | CASKPRTGPNTGELFF
TRBJ2-3 | TRBV2 | CASSEVRASDTQYF
TRBJ2-3 | TRBV27 | CASSFLASGWADTQYF
TRBJ2-1 | TRBV5-1 | CASSLATGLAAVSEQFF
TRBJ2-1 | TRBV2 | CASLPPGTSGTIEQFF
TRBJ2-6 | TRBV6-1 | CASSDTRSGANVLTF
TRBJ1-1 | TRBV5-1 | CASTLWGHPNTEAFF
TRBJ1-1 | TRBV18 | CASSGAMNTEAFF
TRBJ2-6 | TRBV4-1 | CASSQRLAGYSSGANVLTF
TRBJ2-5 | TRBV28 | CASRRAGQETQYF
TRBJ2-5 | TRBV10-3 | CAISESERQETQYF
TRBJ2-5 | TRBV11-1 | CASSLFERGRETQYF
TRBJ1-2 | TRBV5-6 | CASSLADSYHYGYTF
TRBJ2-6 | TRBV4-1 | CASSSLSGANVLTF
TRBJ2-6 | TRBV27 | CASSLHSGANVLTF
TRBJ1-2 | TRBV6-5 | CASSYSAGYHYGYTF
TRBJ1-2 | TRBV30 | CAWSYWGLGYGYTF
TRBJ2-7 | TRBV29-1 | CSVATSGSGEQYF
TRBJ2-3 | TRBV30 | CAWSPSGTSVDTQYF
TRBJ1-5 | TRBV4-2 | CASSLTGDSNQPQHF
TRBJ1-1 | TRBV12-2 | CASRPRPRSDTEAFF
TRBJ2-5 | TRBV9 | CASSEAGDVETQYF
TRBJ1-3 | TRBV4-1 | CASSQGGGRGSGNTIYF
TRBJ1-4 | TRBV7-9 | CASSLVGQGDEKLFF
TRBJ2-5 | TRBV18 | CASSPKSAGDRETQYF
TRBJ1-3 | TRBV21-1 | CASSKYWPSGNTIYF
TRBJ2-2 | TRBV7-9 | CASSSASLGHGELFF
TRBJ2-4 | TRBV14 | CASSQVGSIQYF